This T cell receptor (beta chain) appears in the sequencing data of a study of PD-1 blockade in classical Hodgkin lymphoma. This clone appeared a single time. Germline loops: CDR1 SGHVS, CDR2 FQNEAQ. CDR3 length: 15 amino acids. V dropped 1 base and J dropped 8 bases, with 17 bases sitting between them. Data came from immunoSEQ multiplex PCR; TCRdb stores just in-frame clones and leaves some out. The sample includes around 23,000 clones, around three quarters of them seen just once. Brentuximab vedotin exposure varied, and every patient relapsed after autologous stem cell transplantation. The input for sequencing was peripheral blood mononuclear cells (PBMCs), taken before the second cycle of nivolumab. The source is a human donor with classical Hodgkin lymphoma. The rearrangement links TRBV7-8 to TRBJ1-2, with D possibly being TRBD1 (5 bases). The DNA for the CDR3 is TGTGCCAGCAGCTTAGAGTCAGGGCCCGGGCGCGGCTACACCTTC. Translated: CASSLESGPGRGYTF.